The source of this TCR beta chain is a study of T cells after yellow fever vaccination. Study information: The SMART-Seq v4 Ultra Low Input method served to prepare the low-cell-number fractions. Study results and caveats: Clones that expanded after primary vaccination mostly reappeared after the booster (just over 95% CD4, about 91% CD8). Any FACS-sorted repertoire could hold abundant clonotypes that contaminate it from the bulk population.

In making TCR cDNA, 5'RACE template switching added a universal primer site and UMIs to it. TCRdb re-called the 5' RACE reads through MiXCR, storing one row per CDR3 protein. Altogether 300,000 to 400,000 distinct CDR3 sequences are present, roughly 10% being singletons, with the ten largest covering about 3%. A few counts support this clonotype. Its antigen is as yet unknown. The germline V gene encodes CDR1 SNHLY and CDR2 FYNNEI. The CDR3 is 16 amino acids. The germline V and J ends were trimmed by 2 bases and 7 bases, with 15 bases remaining between them. The origin of this receptor is a man aged 18 to 29 who received the YFV17D yellow fever vaccine. The sample consisted of CD4+ T cells sorted from PBMCs, taken 45 days after the yellow fever booster vaccination. J is TRBJ1-6 and V is TRBV2, with a weak D call TRBD1 (5 bases). The CDR3 region is CASSESQGVGNSPLHF. CDR3 nucleotide sequence: TGTGCCAGCAGTGAATCCCAGGGCGTGGGGAATTCACCCCTCCACTTT.